The 5 T cell receptor beta chains presented below share a single source sample, sequenced in a study of cytomegalovirus exposure and HLA in healthy donors. PCR involved 60 Vbeta and 13 Jbeta primers. Produced via immunoSEQ multiplex PCR; TCRdb's table is partial and in-frame only. The repertoire holds 150,000 to 200,000 clones, with approximately 65% as singletons. The sequenced sample consisted of PBMCs. The receptors originated from a middle-aged man in good health and CMV-seronegative.

V is TRBV19 and J is TRBJ1-4, with 9 bases aligning to TRBD1. Trimming took 4 bases from V and 7 from J; bases not matched to a gene: 4. The CDR3 runs to 14 residues. Germline V gives CDR1 LNHDA, CDR2 SQIVND (reference sequence). The chain's CDR3 is CASSTGTGIEKLFF. The CDR3 DNA reads as TGTGCCAGTAGTACCGGGACAGGGATTGAAAAACTGTTTTTT.

The V call is TRBV19, the J call TRBJ1-2, with D possibly TRBD1 on 6 matching bases. The V end was cut by 8 bases, the J end by 4 bases, with 17 bases between. Per germline, CDR1 LNHDA and CDR2 SQIVND (reference sequence). This CDR3 comprises 14 residues. The CDR3 sequence is CASGQGSRGYGYTF. Written as DNA, the CDR3 is TGTGCCAGTGGCCAGGGGTCTCGAGGCTATGGCTACACCTTC.

V usage is TRBV6-1 and J usage is TRBJ2-2; D may be TRBD1 (5 bases). The CDR3 sequence is 14 residues long. V lost 7 bases and J lost 1, with 10 bases in between. Germline loops: CDR1 MNHNS, CDR2 SASEGT. This chain's CDR3 is CASIGRVNTGELFF. CDR3 DNA sequence: TGTGCCAGCATTGGCAGGGTGAACACCGGGGAGCTGTTTTTT.

J is TRBJ2-7 and V is TRBV9, with D perhaps TRBD1 (6 bases). Germline CDR1 SGDLS, CDR2 YYNGEE. V dropped 2 bases and J dropped 3 bases, with 12 bases sitting between them. There are 14 residues in the CDR3. The CDR3 spells CASSVFDRYYEQYF. In nucleotides, the CDR3 is TGTGCCAGCAGCGTCTTTGACAGGTACTACGAGCAGTACTTC.

The V call is TRBV5-5, the J call TRBJ2-3; possibly TRBD1 for D (6 bases). The CDR3 sequence is 15 residues long. V was pared by 0 bases and J by 2 bases, with 10 bases between. Germline V gene lookup returns CDR1 SGHKS and CDR2 YYEKEE (reference sequence). The CDR3 protein is CASSLGDTYTDTQYF. In DNA form, the CDR3 reads TGTGCCAGCAGCTTGGGGGACACGTACACAGATACGCAGTATTTT.